Presented here are 17 T cell receptor beta chains from one specimen sequenced in a study of T-cell memory formation after mild COVID-19. TCRdb reprocessed the 5' RACE reads via MiXCR and lists one record per CDR3 protein. The table includes hundreds of thousands of distinct CDR3 sequences, roughly 20% detected once. Sequenced input: PBMCs or a T cell subset sorted from them (not recorded which). The receptors come from an adult woman who had mild COVID-19 (a few samples of this study predate the infection). Cell type and time point are not known.

This chain links TRBV2 with TRBJ1-4; D is undetermined. From germline, CDR1 is SNHLY and CDR2 FYNNEI. The CDR3 has 11 amino acids. V was trimmed by 5 bases and J by 4 bases, leaving 2 bases between them. The CDR3 reads CASSYNEKLFF. The CDR3 region has the DNA TGTGCCAGCAGTTATAATGAAAAACTGTTTTTT.

The V and J genes are TRBV5-5 and TRBJ2-1; 11 bases fit TRBD2. CDR1 is SGHKS, CDR2 YYEKEE, per germline (reference sequence). CDR3 length: 16 amino acids. J lost 8 bases, V lost 4 bases, and 11 bases had no gene match. The CDR3 DNA sequence: TGTGCCAGCAGCCATAGACTAGCGGGAATAGTAGATGAGCAGTTCTTC. Translation: CASSHRLAGIVDEQFF.

The J gene is TRBJ2-6, the V gene TRBV6-2 or TRBV6-3; a weak D match, TRBD1 (7 bases). Germline V gene lookup returns CDR1 MNHEY and CDR2 SVGEGT. Trimming removed 4 bases from V and 0 bases from J, with 13 bases in between. There are 17 residues in the CDR3. CDR3 DNA: TGTGCCAGCAGTTCGGGGGACAGAGTCTCTGGGGCCAACGTCCTGACTTTC. Translated: CASSSGDRVSGANVLTF.

The V and J genes are TRBV5-1 and TRBJ1-4, with D perhaps matching TRBD1 (5 bases). Germline loops: CDR1 SGHRS, CDR2 YFSETQ. CDR3 size: 15 residues. Trimming cost V 0 bases and J 6 bases, with 12 bases left between them. This CDR3 reads CASSLEGRVDEKLFF. In DNA form, the CDR3 reads TGCGCCAGCAGCTTGGAAGGCAGGGTAGATGAAAAACTGTTTTTT.

V usage is TRBV20-1 and J usage is TRBJ2-1; 9 positions agree with TRBD2. Germline assignment: CDR1 DFQATT and CDR2 SNEGSKA (reference sequence). V shed 1 base and J 7 bases; nucleotides not matched to a gene: 5. The CDR3 is made up of 14 amino acids. The CDR3 region has the DNA TGCAGTGCTAGAGGGGCGGGAGGGGTAAATGAGCAGTTCTTC. The encoded protein is CSARGAGGVNEQFF.

The chain joins TRBV12-3 or TRBV12-4 to TRBJ1-3, with unresolved D. CDR3 length: 14 residues. Deletions cut 6 bases from V and 1 base from J, with 10 bases between. CDR3 in amino acids: CASRFGRSGNTIYF. Here the CDR3 DNA reads TGTGCCAGCAGATTCGGACGTTCTGGAAACACCATATATTTT.

This clonotype turned up a few times. The V call is TRBV20-1, the J call TRBJ2-1; no clear D gene. This CDR3 is 11 amino acids long. The germline V gene has CDR1 DFQATT and CDR2 SNEGSKA (reference sequence). V lost 6 bases, J lost 10 bases, and 13 bases lay in between. CDR3 nucleotides: TGCAGTGCGGGTTATTCAGGAGAGCAGTTCTTC. This sequence encodes CSAGYSGEQFF.

The rearrangement links TRBV5-1 to TRBJ2-2; D not certain. The length of the CDR3 is 13 residues. Germline CDR1 is SGHRS and CDR2 is YFSETQ. With 0 bases removed from V and 7 bases from J, the gap between germline ends came to 7 bases. The CDR3: CASSLAVGGELFF. The CDR3 DNA sequence: TGCGCCAGCAGCTTGGCCGTGGGCGGGGAGCTGTTTTTT.

This chain uses TRBV18 with TRBJ1-1, with 9 bases that match TRBD1. V lost 3 bases to trimming and J lost 1 base; unmatched junction nucleotides: 3. Looked up from germline, CDR1 is KGHSH and CDR2 is LQKENI. The CDR3 length is 15 residues. The CDR3 coding sequence is TGTGCCAGCTCACCCAAACAGGGGGCGAACACTGAAGCTTTCTTT. It codes for CASSPKQGANTEAFF.

The rearrangement links TRBV12-3 or TRBV12-4 to TRBJ2-7, with D perhaps TRBD1 or TRBD2 (5 bases each). Deletions cut 6 bases from V and 2 bases from J, with 8 bases between. This CDR3 comprises 12 residues. CDR3 sequence: CASRGVPYEQYF. In DNA form, the CDR3 reads TGTGCCAGCAGGGGGGTGCCCTACGAGCAGTACTTC.

The CDR3: CASSLAGRVGQPQHF. CDR3 bases: TGTGCCAGCAGCTTAGCGGGGCGGGTGGGTCAGCCCCAGCATTTT. The rearrangement links TRBV7-2 to TRBJ1-5; D perhaps matches TRBD1 (5 bases). Trimming pared 0 bases from V and 6 bases from J, leaving 12 bases between. CDR3 length: 15 residues. From germline, CDR1 is SGHTA and CDR2 FQGNSA.

V is TRBV6-2 or TRBV6-3 and J is TRBJ2-7, with 8 bases matching TRBD1. The CDR3 runs to 14 residues. Trimming took 6 bases from V and 3 from J; bases not matched to a gene: 7. Germline CDR1 and CDR2: MNHEY and SVGEGT. CDR3: CASSPTGVFYEQYF. The CDR3 region has the DNA TGTGCCAGCAGCCCGACAGGGGTGTTCTACGAGCAGTACTTC.

This clonotype has more than one count but fewer than ten. V usage is TRBV12-3 or TRBV12-4 and J usage is TRBJ2-1, with D possibly matching TRBD1 (6 bases). The V end was cut by 5 bases, the J end by 4 bases, with 9 bases between. This CDR3 is built from 13 residues. The CDR3 reads CASSIGQYNEQFF. The CDR3 bases are TGTGCCAGCAGTATTGGACAGTACAATGAGCAGTTCTTC.

V and J are TRBV7-9 and TRBJ2-7, with D possibly TRBD1 on 6 matching bases. Per the germline V gene, CDR1 is SEHNR and CDR2 is FQNEAQ (reference sequence). The V gene lost 3 bases and the J gene lost 0 bases, with 12 bases spanning the gap. This CDR3 has 15 amino acids. CDR3 sequence (DNA): TGTGCCAGCAGCTTTGGTGGGGGCCCCTCCTACGAGCAGTACTTC. As protein: CASSFGGGPSYEQYF.

This chain joins TRBV29-1 and TRBJ1-1, with D uncertain. Trimming left V 8 bases short and J 0 bases short, with 13 bases between. CDR1 is SQVTM, CDR2 ANQGSEA, per germline. The CDR3 is made up of 13 amino acids. In nucleotides, the CDR3 is TGCAGCCTCATCGGGCAGCTGAACACTGAAGCTTTCTTT. It codes for CSLIGQLNTEAFF. Together with reference TRBV29-1 and TRBJ1-1, the CDR3 gives the full variable domain: SAVISQKPSRDICQRGTSLTIQCQVDSQVTMMFWYRQQPGQSLTLIATANQGSEATYESGFVIDKFPISRPNLTFSTLTVSNMSPEDSSIYLCSLIGQLNTEAFFGQGTRLTVV.

This clonotype was recorded at least ten times. The J gene is TRBJ2-3, the V gene TRBV7-8; 8 positions agree with TRBD1. Germline CDR1 reads SGHVS; CDR2 reads FQNEAQ. The CDR3 spans 13 residues. V trimming: 6 bases; J trimming: 6 bases; junction bases outside the gene matches: 5. The CDR3 region is CASRPGGGDTQYF. The CDR3 DNA sequence: TGTGCCAGCAGGCCAGGGGGCGGTGATACGCAGTATTTT.

This clonotype was counted only a few times. The chain uses TRBV11-2 and TRBJ2-5; D might be TRBD2 (6 bases). V was trimmed by 6 bases and J by 6 bases, leaving 17 bases between them. Germline lookup yields CDR1 SGHAT and CDR2 FQNNGV. The CDR3 covers 14 residues. CDR3 residues: CASRAEGAWKTQYF. DNA of the CDR3: TGTGCCAGCAGAGCGGAGGGAGCGTGGAAGACCCAGTACTTC.